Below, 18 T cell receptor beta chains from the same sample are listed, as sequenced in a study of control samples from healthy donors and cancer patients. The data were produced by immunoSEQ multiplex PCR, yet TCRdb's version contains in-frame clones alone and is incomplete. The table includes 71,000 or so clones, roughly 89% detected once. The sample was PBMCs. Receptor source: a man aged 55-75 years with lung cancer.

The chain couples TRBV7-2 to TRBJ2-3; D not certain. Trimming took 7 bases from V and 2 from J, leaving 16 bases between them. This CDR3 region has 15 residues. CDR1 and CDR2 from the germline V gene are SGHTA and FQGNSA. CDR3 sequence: CASNSWLGNTDTQYF. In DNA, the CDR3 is TGTGCCAGCAACTCGTGGCTGGGCAACACAGATACGCAGTATTTT.

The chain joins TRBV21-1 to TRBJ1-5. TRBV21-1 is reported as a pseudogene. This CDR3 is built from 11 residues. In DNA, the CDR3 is TGTGCCAGAAATAGCAATCAGCCCCAGCATTTT. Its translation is CARNSNQPQHF.

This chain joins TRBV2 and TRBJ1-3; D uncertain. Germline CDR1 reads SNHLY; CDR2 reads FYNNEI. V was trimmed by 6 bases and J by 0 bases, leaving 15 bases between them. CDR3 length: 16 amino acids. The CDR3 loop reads CASSLMGPYSGNTIYF. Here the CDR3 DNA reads TGTGCCAGCAGCCTAATGGGTCCATACTCTGGAAACACCATATATTTT.

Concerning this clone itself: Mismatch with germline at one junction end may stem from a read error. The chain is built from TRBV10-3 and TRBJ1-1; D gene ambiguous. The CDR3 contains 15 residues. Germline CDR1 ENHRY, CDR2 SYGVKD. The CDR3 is CATTRDGDRNPEAFF. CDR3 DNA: TGTGCCACGACCCGAGATGGTGATCGGAACCCTGAAGCTTTCTTT.

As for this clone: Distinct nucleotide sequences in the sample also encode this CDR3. Here the CDR3 reads CASRTGQGRDSNQPQHF. The CDR3 DNA reads TGTGCCAGCAGGACGGGACAGGGCCGGGATAGCAATCAGCCCCAGCATTTT. V usage is TRBV2 and J usage is TRBJ1-5; 9 bases match TRBD1. Germline CDR1 is SNHLY and CDR2 is FYNNEI. Trimming removed 6 bases from V and 0 bases from J; junction bases left unmatched: 9. The CDR3 totals 17 residues.

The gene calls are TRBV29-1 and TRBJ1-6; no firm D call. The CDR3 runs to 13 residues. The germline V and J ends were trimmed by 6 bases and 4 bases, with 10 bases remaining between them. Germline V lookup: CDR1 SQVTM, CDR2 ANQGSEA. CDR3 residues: CSVQEGYNSPLHF. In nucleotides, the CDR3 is TGCAGCGTCCAAGAAGGGTATAATTCACCCCTCCACTTT.

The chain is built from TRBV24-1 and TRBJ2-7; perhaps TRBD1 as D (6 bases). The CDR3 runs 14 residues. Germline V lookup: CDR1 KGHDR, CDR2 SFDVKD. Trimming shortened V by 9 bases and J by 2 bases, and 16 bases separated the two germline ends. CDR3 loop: CATQSRTEPYEQYF. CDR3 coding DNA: TGTGCCACCCAGAGCAGGACAGAGCCCTACGAGCAGTACTTC.

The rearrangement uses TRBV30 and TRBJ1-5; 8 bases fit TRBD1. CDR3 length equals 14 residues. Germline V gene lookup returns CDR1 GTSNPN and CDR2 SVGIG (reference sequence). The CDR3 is CALQGTGLDQPQHF. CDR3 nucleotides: TGTGCACTGCAAGGGACAGGTTTGGATCAGCCCCAGCATTTT.

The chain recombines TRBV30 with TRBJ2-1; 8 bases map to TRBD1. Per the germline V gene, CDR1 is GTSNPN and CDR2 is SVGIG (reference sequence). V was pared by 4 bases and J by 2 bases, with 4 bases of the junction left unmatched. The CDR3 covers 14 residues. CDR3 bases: TGTGCCTGGACAGGGGGCTTGACCTACAATGAGCAGTTCTTC. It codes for CAWTGGLTYNEQFF. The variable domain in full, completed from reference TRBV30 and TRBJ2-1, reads SQTIHQWPATLVQPVGSPLSLECTVEGTSNPNLYWYRQAAGRGLQLLFYSVGIGQISSEVPQNLSASRPQDRQFILSSKKLLLSDSGFYLCAWTGGLTYNEQFFGPGTRLTVL.

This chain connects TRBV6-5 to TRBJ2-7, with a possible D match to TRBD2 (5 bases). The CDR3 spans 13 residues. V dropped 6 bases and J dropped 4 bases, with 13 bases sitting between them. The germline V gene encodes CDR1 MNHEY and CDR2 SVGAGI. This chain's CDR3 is CASSGTREYEQYF. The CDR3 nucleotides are TGTGCCAGCAGCGGAACTCGGGAATACGAGCAGTACTTC.

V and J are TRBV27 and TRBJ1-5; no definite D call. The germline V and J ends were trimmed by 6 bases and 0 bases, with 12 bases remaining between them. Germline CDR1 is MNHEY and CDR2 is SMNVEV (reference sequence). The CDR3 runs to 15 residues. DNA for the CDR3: TGTGCCAGCAGCGTTCGGACTCATAGCAATCAGCCCCAGCATTTT. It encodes CASSVRTHSNQPQHF.

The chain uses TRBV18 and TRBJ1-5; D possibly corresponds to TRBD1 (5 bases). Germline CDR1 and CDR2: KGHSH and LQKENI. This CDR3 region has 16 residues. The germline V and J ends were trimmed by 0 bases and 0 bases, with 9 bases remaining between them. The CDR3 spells CASSPPTAPSNQPQHF. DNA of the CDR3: TGTGCCAGCTCACCACCGACAGCCCCTAGCAATCAGCCCCAGCATTTT.

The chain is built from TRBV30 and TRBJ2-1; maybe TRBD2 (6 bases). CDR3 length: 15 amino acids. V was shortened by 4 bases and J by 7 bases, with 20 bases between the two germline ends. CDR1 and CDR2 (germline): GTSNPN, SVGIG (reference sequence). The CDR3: CAWTRDSLAWNEQFF. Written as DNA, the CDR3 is TGTGCCTGGACACGGGACTCCTTGGCTTGGAATGAGCAGTTCTTC. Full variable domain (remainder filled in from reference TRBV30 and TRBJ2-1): SQTIHQWPATLVQPVGSPLSLECTVEGTSNPNLYWYRQAAGRGLQLLFYSVGIGQISSEVPQNLSASRPQDRQFILSSKKLLLSDSGFYLCAWTRDSLAWNEQFFGPGTRLTVL.

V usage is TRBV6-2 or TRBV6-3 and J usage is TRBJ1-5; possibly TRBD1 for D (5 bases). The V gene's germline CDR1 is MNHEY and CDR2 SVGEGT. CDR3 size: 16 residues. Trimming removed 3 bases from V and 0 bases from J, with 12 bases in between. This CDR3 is CASSYGTILSNQPQHF. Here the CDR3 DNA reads TGTGCCAGCAGTTATGGGACTATCCTTAGCAATCAGCCCCAGCATTTT.

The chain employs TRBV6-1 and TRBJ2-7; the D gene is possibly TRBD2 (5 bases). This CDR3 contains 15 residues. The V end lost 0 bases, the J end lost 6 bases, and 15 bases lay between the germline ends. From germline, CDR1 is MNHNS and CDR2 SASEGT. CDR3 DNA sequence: TGTGCCAGCAGTGAAGCTTGGACTTTCAACGCCGAGCAGTACGTC. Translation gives CASSEAWTFNAEQYV.

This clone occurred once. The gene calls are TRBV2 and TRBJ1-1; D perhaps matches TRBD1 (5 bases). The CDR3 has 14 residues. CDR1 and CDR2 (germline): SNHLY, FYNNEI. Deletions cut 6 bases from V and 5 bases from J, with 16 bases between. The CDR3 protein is CASRGDGRVTEAFF. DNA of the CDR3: TGTGCCAGCAGGGGGGACGGGCGTGTGACTGAAGCTTTCTTT.

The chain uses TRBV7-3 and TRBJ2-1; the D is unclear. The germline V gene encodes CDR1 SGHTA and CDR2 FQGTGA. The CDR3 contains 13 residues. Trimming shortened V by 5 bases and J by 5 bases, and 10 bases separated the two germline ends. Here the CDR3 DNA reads TGTGCCAGCAGCCCAGATGGGGACAATGAGCAGTTCTTC. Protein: CASSPDGDNEQFF.

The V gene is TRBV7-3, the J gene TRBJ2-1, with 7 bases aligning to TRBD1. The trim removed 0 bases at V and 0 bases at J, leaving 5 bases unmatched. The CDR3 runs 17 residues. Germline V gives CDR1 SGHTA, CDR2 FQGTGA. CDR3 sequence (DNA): TGTGCCAGCAGCTTAACGGGACAGTGGAGCTCCTACAATGAGCAGTTCTTC. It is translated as CASSLTGQWSSYNEQFF.